This passage covers 8 T cell receptor beta chains from one sample sequenced in a study of blood T cell repertoires in COVID-19. Method: immunoSEQ multiplex PCR; TCRdb's copy keeps in-frame clones and lacks some. Of approximately 500,000 clones in the sample, 75% to 90% are singletons; the top ten hold about 0.91%. Sequenced: peripheral blood. The source is a man between 18 and 29 years old with COVID-19, enrolled during active disease.

The chain employs TRBV18 and TRBJ2-7; TRBD1 matches at 7 bases. This CDR3 has 17 amino acids. Germline V gene sequence: CDR1 KGHSH, CDR2 LQKENI. With V trimmed by 1 base and J by 4 bases, 13 bases remained unmatched. The CDR3 coding sequence is TGTGCCAGCTCACCACAGAGGGAACAGAGGGGGCCTTACGAGCAGTACTTC. Amino acid sequence: CASSPQREQRGPYEQYF.

This chain uses TRBV2 with TRBJ2-7; 10 bases match TRBD1. In germline, CDR1 is SNHLY, CDR2 FYNNEI. This CDR3 spans 12 amino acids. J gave up 5 bases and V 8 bases, and 3 bases lay outside the gene matches. In DNA, the CDR3 is TGTGCCAGCGGGACAGGGGTGAACGAGCAGTACTTC. Translated, it gives CASGTGVNEQYF.

The chain uses TRBV2 and TRBJ2-3; the match to TRBD2 covers 9 bases. The CDR3 has 18 residues. Germline CDR1 SNHLY, CDR2 FYNNEI. V shed 6 bases and J 5 bases; nucleotides not matched to a gene: 18. In DNA form, the CDR3 reads TGTGCCAGCAGGACGCGGGGGGGCCACGTCAAGTTTAGAGATACGCAGTATTTT. It is translated as CASRTRGGHVKFRDTQYF.

The chain links TRBV7-3 to TRBJ2-4; TRBD1 might be the D (5 bases). Trimming left V 6 bases short and J 0 bases short, with 12 bases between. Germline values: CDR1 SGHTA, CDR2 FQGTGA. The CDR3 contains 15 residues. The CDR3 DNA is TGTGCCAGCAGAAGACAGAACCTAGCCAAAAACATTCAGTACTTC. Amino acid sequence: CASRRQNLAKNIQYF.

In regard to this clone: The same CDR3 also results from other DNA sequences found in this sample. The rearrangement uses TRBV5-1 and TRBJ2-2; no definite D call. V was clipped by 1 base and J by 2 bases, with 6 bases between them. The germline gives CDR1 SGHRS, CDR2 YFSETQ. The CDR3 has 14 residues. The CDR3 spells CASSLTANTGELFF. CDR3 sequence (DNA): TGCGCCAGCAGCTTGACAGCTAACACCGGGGAGCTGTTTTTT.

This clone was seen a single time. The chain employs TRBV6-5 and TRBJ2-1; TRBD2 matches 8 bases. The V gene end was trimmed by 1 base and the J gene end by 7 bases; junction bases not matched to a gene: 6. The CDR3 covers 15 residues. The germline V gene has CDR1 MNHEY and CDR2 SVGAGI. The chain's CDR3 is CASSYLSGRKNEQFF. CDR3 coding DNA: TGTGCCAGCAGTTACTTGAGCGGGAGAAAAAATGAGCAGTTCTTC.

The J gene is TRBJ2-2, the V gene TRBV4-1; D is ambiguous. V was cut by 4 bases and J by 0 bases, with 9 bases left in between. The CDR3 consists of 15 residues. Germline CDR1 is MGHRA and CDR2 is YSYEKL. The CDR3 region is CASSPTPANTGELFF. CDR3 DNA: TGCGCCAGCAGCCCGACACCTGCGAACACCGGGGAGCTGTTTTTT.

This clone was found many times. The DNA for the CDR3 is TGTGCCAGCAGCCACGGAGGTCTGGAGCAGTACTTC. Translated, it gives CASSHGGLEQYF. This chain joins TRBV3-1 (or the pseudogene TRBV3-2) and TRBJ2-7, with D possibly matching TRBD2 (5 bases). Per germline, CDR1 LGHDT and CDR2 YNNKEL (reference sequence). The CDR3 has 12 amino acids. V dropped 3 bases and J dropped 7 bases, with 10 bases sitting between them.